This is a list of T cell receptor beta chains from one sample in a study of a mutant IDH1 vaccine in newly diagnosed glioma. For these receptors, no antigen is known. Using immunoSEQ multiplex PCR, the repertoire was profiled, and TCRdb retains in-frame clones only, with some absent. This table has just under 80,000 clones, about 91% appearing once. The starting material was PBMCs, obtained from a glioma patient whose treatment included an IDH1 peptide vaccine. The receptors here all came from a woman between 45 and 60 years old with glioma. Both conserved end residues are part of each CDR3. The D gene is left open where the match is weak. Clone size is shown for a subset of rows, as once, few, many or a class of expanded clone.

-,-,TRBV5-1,TRBJ2-5,TGCGCCAGCAGCTGGAGGGGCCCGGGCCAAGAGACCCAGTACTTC,CASSWRGPGQETQYF
-,few,TRBV9,TRBJ2-7,TGTGCCAGCAGTGGGGGACTGAACTCCTACGAGCAGTACTTC,CASSGGLNSYEQYF
TRBD1,-,TRBV9,TRBJ2-7,TGTGCCAGCAGCCGAGAGGGCAGGGGGTCCTACGAGCAGTACTTC,CASSREGRGSYEQYF
-,-,TRBV5-4,TRBJ2-5,TGTGCCAGCAGCTCTGGCGGAAGGGGTCAAGAGACCCAGTACTTC,CASSSGGRGQETQYF
TRBD2,-,TRBV7-2,TRBJ2-5,TGTGCCAGCAGCCCTCCCGGAACTAGCGGGATAAAGACCCAGTACTTC,CASSPPGTSGIKTQYF
TRBD2,-,TRBV7-2,TRBJ2-1,TGTGCCAGCAGCTTGGGTAGCGGGAGGCTTCAGAATGAGCAGTTCTTC,CASSLGSGRLQNEQFF
-,-,TRBV6-4,TRBJ1-5,TGTGCCAGCAGTGAACCACAGGGAAATCAGCCCCAGCATTTT,CASSEPQGNQPQHF
TRBD1,-,TRBV10-1,TRBJ2-7,TGCGCCAGCAGGACAGGGAACGGCGAGCAGTACTTC,CASRTGNGEQYF
-,-,TRBV29-1,TRBJ1-2,TGCAGCGTTGGAGGATTCAACTATGGCTACACCTTC,CSVGGFNYGYTF
-,-,TRBV5-1,TRBJ2-1,TGCGCCAGCAGCCCCGGGGCCCCAAGGTCCTACAATGAGCAGTTCTTC,CASSPGAPRSYNEQFF
-,-,TRBV9,TRBJ2-7,TGTGCCAGCAGCGTAGACGGATGGTCTTTCGAGCAGTACTTC,CASSVDGWSFEQYF
-,-,TRBV27,TRBJ2-1,TGTGCCAGCAGTCGGAACAATGAGCAGTTCTTC,CASSRNNEQFF
-,-,TRBV15,TRBJ1-5,TGTGCCACCAGCAGTTTCCCTCGAGGCCATAGCAATCAGCCCCAGCATTTT,CATSSFPRGHSNQPQHF
-,-,TRBV7-8,TRBJ1-4,TGTGCCAGCAGCTTAGCGGGGACTAATGAAAAACTGTTTTTT,CASSLAGTNEKLFF
-,-,TRBV6-1,TRBJ2-5,TGTGCCAGCAGTGAAAAAATCGTTTGGGAGACCCAGTACTTC,CASSEKIVWETQYF
-,-,TRBV18,TRBJ2-3,TGTGCCAGCTCACCCCTCACGCCCGCTAGCACAGATACGCAGTATTTT,CASSPLTPASTDTQYF
-,-,TRBV20-1,TRBJ1-1,TGCAGTGCTGAGGGCGACGCTGAAGCTTTCTTT,CSAEGDAEAFF
TRBD2,-,TRBV10-1,TRBJ2-1,TGCGCCAGCAGCCAGACTAGCGGGAGGGCCCATGAGCAGTTCTTC,CASSQTSGRAHEQFF
-,-,TRBV10-1,TRBJ2-3,TGCGCCAGCTCCCCGGGGACAGATACGCAGTATTTT,CASSPGTDTQYF
TRBD2,-,TRBV5-1,TRBJ2-5,TGCGCCAGCAGCTTCACAAGCGGGGTCGTACAAGAGACCCAGTACTTC,CASSFTSGVVQETQYF
-,-,TRBV7-8,TRBJ2-3,TGTGCCAGCAGCATCGACAAGAGGACAGATACGCAGTATTTT,CASSIDKRTDTQYF
-,-,TRBV6-1,TRBJ2-6,TGTGCCAGCAGTGAAAGGGTGTGGGCCAGACCTTCTGGGGCCAACGTCCTGACTTTC,CASSERVWARPSGANVLTF
-,once,TRBV4-1,TRBJ2-3,TGCGCCAGCAGCCAAGGGGTGGCCGGGCGCACAGATACGCAGTATTTT,CASSQGVAGRTDTQYF
-,-,TRBV9,TRBJ1-1,TGTGCCAGCAGCGTCGCCGCGGGAGGCTTCAACACTGAAGCTTTCTTT,CASSVAAGGFNTEAFF
TRBD1,-,TRBV5-1,TRBJ1-3,TGCGCCAGCAGCCCGGGACAGGGTTTCTCTGGAAACACCATATATTTT,CASSPGQGFSGNTIYF
-,-,TRBV5-1,TRBJ2-1,TGCGCCAGCAGCCAAGATCCAGGGAGCAATGAGCAGTTCTTC,CASSQDPGSNEQFF
-,-,TRBV30,TRBJ2-7,TGTGCCTGGAGTGGGATCGTAGGGCACGAGCAGTACTTC,CAWSGIVGHEQYF
-,-,TRBV4-1,TRBJ2-3,TGCGCCAGCAGCCACCGCTTGAGTACTAGCACAGATACGCAGTATTTT,CASSHRLSTSTDTQYF
TRBD1,-,TRBV28,TRBJ1-5,TGTGCCAGCAGAAACGACAGGGCAGGCAATCAGCCCCAGCATTTT,CASRNDRAGNQPQHF
-,-,TRBV27,TRBJ2-5,TGTGCCAGCAGTTTATCGCGGCAAGAGACCCAGTACTTC,CASSLSRQETQYF
TRBD1,-,TRBV7-9,TRBJ2-3,TGTGTCTCCCAGGGGGCCGCAGATACGCAGTATTTT,CVSQGAADTQYF
TRBD2,-,TRBV9,TRBJ2-1,TGTGCCAGCAGCGTAAGACTAGCGGGCCGTTCTTACAATGAGCAGTTCTTC,CASSVRLAGRSYNEQFF
-,-,TRBV19,TRBJ2-1,TGTGCCAGTAGTAGGGCGGCGGGATCTTACAATGAGCAGTTCTTC,CASSRAAGSYNEQFF
TRBD1,few,TRBV9,TRBJ1-1,TGTGCCAGCAGCGTAGGGGACAGGGCCCCAGGAAACACTGAAGCTTTCTTT,CASSVGDRAPGNTEAFF
-,-,TRBV29-1,TRBJ2-3,TGCAGCGTTCTCCTCGGGGCAGATACGCAGTATTTT,CSVLLGADTQYF
-,-,TRBV5-4,TRBJ2-4,TGTGCTATCGAGGGAAAAGGCGACAAAAACATTCAGTACTTC,CAIEGKGDKNIQYF
TRBD2,-,TRBV10-1,TRBJ2-7,TGCGCCAGCAGCCCCGGGACTAGCGGGAGTCTTGGCGAGCAGTACTTC,CASSPGTSGSLGEQYF
-,-,TRBV6-5,TRBJ1-5,TGTGCCAGCAGTTACTCCCCGCAATTTCAGCCCCAGCATTTT,CASSYSPQFQPQHF
-,-,TRBV6-1,TRBJ2-1,TGTGCCAGCGGTGCTGAAACGGGACCCTCCTACAATGAGCAGTTCTTC,CASGAETGPSYNEQFF
-,once,TRBV2,TRBJ2-1,TGTGCCAGCAGTGAATCCCCGAGCTCCTACAATGAGCAGTTCTTC,CASSESPSSYNEQFF
-,-,TRBV28,TRBJ1-2,TGTGCCAGCAGGTACCGACGGGTTTATGGCTACACCTTC,CASRYRRVYGYTF
TRBD1,-,TRBV7-8,TRBJ2-6,TGTGCCAGCAGCTTAACCCAGGGGGCCCTCCGAAGCTCTGGGGCCAACGTCCTGACTTTC,CASSLTQGALRSSGANVLTF
TRBD2,-,TRBV7-7,TRBJ2-5,TGTGCTAGCAGCCGTACTAGCGGGCAAGAGACCCAGTACTTC,CASSRTSGQETQYF
TRBD1,-,TRBV4-1,TRBJ1-4,TGCGCCAGCAGCCAGTATTCGGGGGACAGAGGGGAAAAACTGTTTTTT,CASSQYSGDRGEKLFF
-,-,TRBV27,TRBJ1-6,TGTGCCAGCAAACTCACAGGGAGCTCCTATAATTCACCCCTCCACTTT,CASKLTGSSYNSPLHF
-,once,TRBV11-2,TRBJ1-5,TGTGCCAGCAGCTTAATGGGCAGGGACAATCAGCCCCAGCATTTT,CASSLMGRDNQPQHF
TRBD1,-,TRBV28,TRBJ1-5,TGTGCCAGCAGTTTTACAGGGGGAATTCAGCCCCAGCATTTT,CASSFTGGIQPQHF